The 9 T cell receptor beta chains in this list originate from one sample, sequenced in a study of T cell repertoires in cytomegalovirus infection (dated by TCRdb to the late 2010s). Instrument on record: Illumina HiSeq 1500. TCRdb cleaned the public reads at Q25 with fastp, built clones with MiXCR and kept in-frame beta chains. Rows matching on CDR3 protein sequence are summarized as one entry with the most common DNA and genes. The sample yields roughly 150,000 distinct CDR3 sequences; less than 25% were counted once. Roughly 9.7% of the sample is taken by the ten largest. Sequenced: PBMCs. Receptors were obtained from a human donor in good health (CMV status not recorded). Some clones in this sample may be carry-over from other donors' samples.

The chain employs TRBV28 and TRBJ1-2, with 7 bases matching TRBD1. V gave up 8 bases and J gave up 2 bases; unmatched junction bases: 8. CDR3 length: 14 amino acids. Germline V gives CDR1 MDHEN, CDR2 SYDVKM. Here the CDR3 DNA reads TGTGCCAGCTTACCGGGACAGAAAAACTATGGCTACACCTTC. It is translated as CASLPGQKNYGYTF.

At least ten counts were recorded for this clonotype. This rearrangement joins TRBV7-2 to TRBJ2-3; perhaps TRBD1 as D (6 bases). CDR1 is SGHTA, CDR2 FQGNSA, per germline. The CDR3 is 15 amino acids. V lost 5 bases and J 3 bases, leaving 15 bases between the germline ends. The CDR3 coding sequence is TGTGCCAGCAGCCAAACAGGGAGATGGACAGATACGCAGTATTTT. It codes for CASSQTGRWTDTQYF.

In its sample, this clonotype was seen a few times. The junction departs from the called germline gene at one end, perhaps through a read error. The rearrangement links TRBV11-2 to TRBJ1-1; D is unresolved. The CDR3 covers 13 residues. Germline V gives CDR1 SGHAT, CDR2 FQNNGV. The CDR3 reads CASSLDANTEAFF. The CDR3 nucleotides are TGTGCCAGCAGCCTAGACGCTAACACTGAAGCTTTCTTT.

This clonotype was recorded a few times. This chain uses TRBV12-3 or TRBV12-4 with TRBJ2-1; 8 bases are a match to TRBD2. CDR3 length: 15 amino acids. The V gene end was trimmed by 7 bases and the J gene end by 2 bases; junction bases not matched to a gene: 7. The CDR3 DNA follows: TGTGCCAGCACCCCCAGCGGGGGAGCCTACAATGAGCAGTTCTTC. It yields the protein CASTPSGGAYNEQFF.

This chain links TRBV29-1 with TRBJ2-1; D is ambiguous. V lost 1 base and J 3 bases, leaving 10 bases between the germline ends. CDR1 and CDR2 (germline): SQVTM, ANQGSEA. The CDR3 extends over 14 amino acids. CDR3 coding DNA: TGCAGCGTTGAAGGGCAGAACTTCTACAATGAGCAGTTCTTC. This gives the protein CSVEGQNFYNEQFF.

This clonotype was detected ten times or more. The CDR3 DNA follows: TGTGCCAGCAGTCCAGGGCTCCAGGGCTACACCTTC. Translation: CASSPGLQGYTF. The chain recombines TRBV6-5 with TRBJ1-2; weak D call: TRBD1 (5 bases). V lost 5 bases, J lost 8 bases, and 12 bases lay in between. CDR1 MNHEY and CDR2 SVGAGI come from the germline V gene. This CDR3 spans 12 amino acids.

The table lists this clonotype with a few counts. The chain recombines TRBV6-2 or TRBV6-3 with TRBJ2-2; no reliable D call. The CDR3 sequence is 12 residues long. From germline, CDR1 is MNHEY and CDR2 SVGEGT. V lost 7 bases and J lost 3, with 6 bases in between. The CDR3 sequence is CASTPYTGELFF. CDR3 sequence (DNA): TGTGCCAGCACCCCTTACACCGGGGAGCTGTTTTTT.

The chain carries TRBV28 and TRBJ2-3; D is possibly TRBD1 (5 bases). V was shortened by 5 bases and J by 6 bases, with 9 bases between the two germline ends. The CDR3 is made up of 12 amino acids. The germline V gene encodes CDR1 MDHEN and CDR2 SYDVKM. The CDR3: CASSNNRDTQYF. For the CDR3, the DNA is TGTGCCAGCAGTAATAACAGGGATACGCAGTATTTT.

This clonotype was seen at least ten times. The chain links TRBV2 to TRBJ2-7, with D possibly matching TRBD1 (5 bases). The CDR3 is 14 amino acids. With 7 bases removed from V and 0 bases from J, the gap between germline ends came to 13 bases. The V gene's germline CDR1 is SNHLY and CDR2 FYNNEI. This CDR3 reads CASIYDRNSYEQYF. The CDR3 region has the DNA TGTGCCAGCATCTACGACAGAAACTCCTACGAGCAGTACTTC.